A single sample gave rise to the 23 T cell receptor beta chains below, sequenced in a study of T cells in Graves' hyperthyroidism and ophthalmopathy. It was RNA transcripts that yielded the amplified TCR beta CDR3 regions. The TCR CDR3 first-round RT-PCR relied on the HTBI primer set. MiXCR was run by TCRdb on the multiplex PCR reads, yielding one entry per CDR3 protein. This table holds hundreds of thousands of distinct CDR3 sequences, roughly 15% found once. Sequenced sample: blood. The origin of the receptors is a woman in her 40s with Graves' hyperthyroidism.

This clonotype was observed a handful of times. The chain combines TRBV12-3 or TRBV12-4 with TRBJ1-1; no clear D. The CDR3 covers 14 residues. Trimming took off 2 bases at V and 1 base at J, with 8 bases between the two ends. The CDR3 DNA reads as TGTGCCAGCAGTTTACCCCCCGCGAACACTGAAGCTTTCTTT. It is translated as CASSLPPANTEAFF.

This clonotype was seen many times. The genes are TRBV7-2 and TRBJ1-1; perhaps TRBD1 as D (6 bases). V lost 1 base and J lost 7, with 7 bases in between. CDR3 length: 12 residues. The germline V gene encodes CDR1 SGHTA and CDR2 FQGNSA. The CDR3 loop is CASSLEGGEAFF. The CDR3, as DNA: TGTGCCAGCAGCTTAGAGGGGGGTGAAGCTTTCTTT.

The V gene is TRBV6-1, the J gene TRBJ2-7; 7 nucleotides match TRBD1. In germline, CDR1 is MNHNS, CDR2 SASEGT. The V gene end was trimmed by 10 bases and the J gene end by 3 bases; junction bases not matched to a gene: 12. CDR3 size: 14 residues. The CDR3 spells CATRTRDRDYEQYF. CDR3 nucleotide sequence: TGTGCCACCAGAACGAGGGACAGAGACTACGAGCAGTACTTC.

The chain links TRBV19 to TRBJ2-2, with D unresolved. V lost 5 bases and J 1 base, leaving 5 bases between the germline ends. The CDR3 runs 13 residues. Germline V gene data show CDR1 as LNHDA and CDR2 as SQIVND (reference sequence). The CDR3 region is CASSWQNTGELFF. The CDR3 bases are TGTGCCAGTAGTTGGCAGAACACCGGGGAGCTGTTTTTT.

Many counts were recorded for this clonotype. V is TRBV3-1 and J is TRBJ2-1, with 14 bases lining up with TRBD2. The CDR3 covers 17 residues. Per the germline V gene, CDR1 is LGHDT and CDR2 is YNNKEL (reference sequence). Trimming cost V 3 bases and J 9 bases; bases outside gene matches: 10. The CDR3 sequence is CASSQTSGRVQPGEQFF. The CDR3 DNA reads as TGTGCCAGCAGCCAGACTAGCGGGAGGGTTCAACCTGGTGAGCAGTTCTTC.

This clonotype was found many times. The V gene is TRBV2, the J gene TRBJ2-1; D is unresolved. The CDR3 spans 15 residues. The V gene's germline CDR1 is SNHLY and CDR2 FYNNEI. V shed 6 bases and J shed 2 bases, with 14 bases lying between them. Here the CDR3 reads CASSLNQIPYNEQFF. The CDR3 nucleotides are TGTGCCAGCAGCTTGAATCAGATCCCCTACAATGAGCAGTTCTTC.

The genes are TRBV6-1 and TRBJ2-1; 14 bases align to TRBD2. The CDR3 covers 17 residues. V lost 6 bases and J lost 4; bases outside the gene matches: 8. The V gene's germline CDR1 is MNHNS and CDR2 SASEGT. The CDR3: CASSRGTSGSRYNEQFF. CDR3 DNA sequence: TGTGCCAGCAGCCGGGGGACTAGCGGGAGCAGGTACAATGAGCAGTTCTTC.

The rearrangement uses TRBV20-1 and TRBJ1-5, with TRBD1 matching 8 bases. CDR1 DFQATT and CDR2 SNEGSKA come from the germline V gene (reference sequence). The CDR3 has 13 amino acids. V lost 6 bases and J lost 6; bases outside the gene matches: 7. The CDR3 region is CSAAGGAGQPQHF. CDR3 DNA: TGCAGTGCGGCAGGGGGCGCGGGTCAGCCCCAGCATTTT.

V usage is TRBV2 and J usage is TRBJ1-1, with D uncertain. The V end was cut by 8 bases, the J end by 0 bases, with 10 bases between. The CDR3 totals 13 residues. Germline CDR1 is SNHLY and CDR2 is FYNNEI. The CDR3 spells CASLENMNTEAFF. The CDR3 nucleotides are TGTGCCAGCCTAGAGAATATGAACACTGAAGCTTTCTTT.

The chain is built from TRBV27 and TRBJ2-1, with TRBD2 matching 13 bases. The CDR3 contains 17 residues. Unmatched junction bases numbered 7, after V lost 4 bases and J lost 4 bases. Germline CDR1 and CDR2: MNHEY and SMNVEV (reference sequence). The chain's CDR3 is CASSWTSGSGGYNEQFF. The CDR3 DNA follows: TGTGCCAGCAGTTGGACTAGCGGGAGCGGGGGTTACAATGAGCAGTTCTTC.

The sample holds many counts of this clonotype. The chain joins TRBV11-2 to TRBJ2-7; 15 positions match TRBD2. This CDR3 region has 23 residues. J gave up 3 bases and V 2 bases, and 23 bases lay outside the gene matches. Germline CDR1 and CDR2: SGHAT and FQNNGV. CDR3 amino acids: CASSLTWADRGLAGGYHYYEQYF. As DNA, the CDR3 is TGTGCCAGCAGCTTAACTTGGGCGGACAGGGGACTAGCGGGAGGATATCACTACTACGAGCAGTACTTC. Looking up the rest from reference TRBV11-2 and TRBJ2-7 gives the full variable domain: EAGVAQSPRYKIIEKRQSVAFWCNPISGHATLYWYQQILGQGPKLLIQFQNNGVVDDSQLPKDRFSAERLKGVDSTLKIQPAKLEDSAVYLCASSLTWADRGLAGGYHYYEQYFGPGTRLTVT.

This clonotype was observed a few times. This sequence joins TRBV10-2 and TRBJ2-1, with D unresolved. Germline V gives CDR1 WSHSY, CDR2 SAAADI. CDR3 length: 13 residues. V lost 2 bases, J lost 5 bases, and 7 bases lay in between. Written as DNA, the CDR3 is TGCGCCAGCAGTGAGAATACGGACAATGAGCAGTTCTTC. It codes for CASSENTDNEQFF.

The V call is TRBV9, the J call TRBJ2-7; unclear D gene. Deletions cut 0 bases from V and 1 base from J, with 8 bases between. The CDR3 spans 14 residues. Germline V lookup: CDR1 SGDLS, CDR2 YYNGEE. In DNA, the CDR3 is TGTGCCAGCAGCGTAGGAGACAAATCCTACGAGCAGTACTTC. Amino acid sequence: CASSVGDKSYEQYF.

Note on this clonotype: A much larger clonotype is one base distant, so this may be a read error. The rearrangement joins TRBV3-1 to TRBJ2-5; 10 bases match TRBD2. CDR1 LGHDT and CDR2 YNNKEL come from the germline V gene (reference sequence). The CDR3 runs to 16 residues. V was clipped by 4 bases and J by 0 bases; unmatched bases: 5. The CDR3 is CASSPETSGYQETQYF. CDR3 coding DNA: TGTGCCAGCAGCCCCGAGACTAGCGGGTACCAAGAGACCCAGTACTTC.

There are many counts of this clonotype. The chain is built from TRBV6-1 and TRBJ2-1; D is undetermined. CDR3 length equals 13 residues. From germline, CDR1 is MNHNS and CDR2 SASEGT. Between the trimmed V and J ends, which lost 6 bases and 5 bases, there was a span of 11 bases. The CDR3 region is CASRAPEHNEQFF. CDR3 in DNA: TGTGCCAGCAGGGCTCCGGAGCACAATGAGCAGTTCTTC.

This clonotype was detected many times. V is TRBV5-5 and J is TRBJ1-6; TRBD1 agrees at 7 bases. The germline V gene has CDR1 SGHKS and CDR2 YYEKEE (reference sequence). With 0 bases clipped from V and 7 bases from J, the junction kept 4 bases outside the gene matches. The CDR3 sequence is 15 residues long. The CDR3 here is CASSLEQGRNSPLHF. DNA of the CDR3: TGTGCCAGCAGCTTGGAACAGGGGAGAAATTCACCCCTCCACTTT.

Many counts were recorded for this clonotype. The gene calls are TRBV11-2 and TRBJ2-7; TRBD2 agrees at 8 bases. V shed 4 bases, J shed 0 bases, and the junction held 8 bases outside the gene matches. The CDR3 is 16 amino acids. Germline values: CDR1 SGHAT, CDR2 FQNNGV. The CDR3 DNA reads as TGTGCCAGCAGCTACGGGTCGGGAGGGGACTCCTACGAGCAGTACTTC. It is translated as CASSYGSGGDSYEQYF. The full variable domain, its missing parts supplied by reference TRBV11-2 and TRBJ2-7, is EAGVAQSPRYKIIEKRQSVAFWCNPISGHATLYWYQQILGQGPKLLIQFQNNGVVDDSQLPKDRFSAERLKGVDSTLKIQPAKLEDSAVYLCASSYGSGGDSYEQYFGPGTRLTVT.

A single count supports this clonotype. J is TRBJ2-2 and V is TRBV19; the D gene is possibly TRBD1 (6 bases). Per the germline V gene, CDR1 is LNHDA and CDR2 is SQIVND (reference sequence). The ends were cut back, 4 bases at V and 3 bases at J, with 15 bases in the middle. This CDR3 is 16 amino acids long. The CDR3 region is CASSKAGVAYTGELFF. CDR3 DNA: TGTGCCAGTAGTAAGGCAGGGGTTGCGTACACCGGGGAGCTGTTTTTT.

This clonotype came up a few times. The rearrangement links TRBV7-2 to TRBJ2-2, with D hard to call. Germline CDR1 is SGHTA and CDR2 is FQGNSA. Trimming left V 2 bases short and J 5 bases short, with 12 bases between. This CDR3 is built from 15 residues. The CDR3 DNA sequence: TGTGCCAGCAGCTTATACGACATTTTAACCGGGGAGCTGTTTTTT. This sequence encodes CASSLYDILTGELFF. The full variable domain, with the rest looked up from reference TRBV7-2 and TRBJ2-2, is GAGVSQSPSNKVTEKGKDVELRCDPISGHTALYWYRQSLGQGLEFLIYFQGNSAPDKSGLPSDRFSAERTGGSVSTLTIQRTQQEDSAVYLCASSLYDILTGELFFGEGSRLTVL.

This clonotype was counted ten times or more. This sequence joins TRBV27 and TRBJ2-5; D gene ambiguous. From germline, CDR1 is MNHEY and CDR2 SMNVEV (reference sequence). V was clipped by 3 bases and J by 5 bases, with 16 bases between them. The CDR3 extends over 15 amino acids. The CDR3 coding sequence is TGTGCCAGCAGTTTGTCAAGCTACAACGGGGAGACCCAGTACTTC. This translates into CASSLSSYNGETQYF.

This clonotype was counted a few times. A read error may explain this, as a much larger clone is one base away. The rearrangement uses TRBV12-3 or TRBV12-4 and TRBJ2-1; 8 bases match TRBD2. Unmatched junction bases numbered 6, after V lost 6 bases and J lost 2 bases. This CDR3 spans 15 amino acids. CDR3 amino acids: CASSLSGNPYNEQFF. Here the CDR3 DNA reads TGTGCCAGCAGCCTTAGCGGGAACCCCTACAATGAGCAGTTCTTC.

The chain is built from TRBV20-1 and TRBJ2-7; 11 bases agree with TRBD2. Trimming at V came to 2 bases and at J to 6 bases, leaving 15 bases not matched to a gene. Looked up from germline, CDR1 is DFQATT and CDR2 is SNEGSKA (reference sequence). The length of the CDR3 is 17 residues. The CDR3 bases are TGCAGTGCTAGATATAGCGGGAGGGCCGCATACCCCCCCGAGCAGTACTTC. It yields the protein CSARYSGRAAYPPEQYF.

This clonotype was counted ten times or more. The chain is built from TRBV3-1 and TRBJ2-3, with D unclear. CDR1 is LGHDT, CDR2 YNNKEL, per germline (reference sequence). V lost 3 bases to trimming and J lost 5 bases, with 12 bases between them. This CDR3 is 14 amino acids long. The CDR3 here is CASSHKASGDTQYF. In DNA form, the CDR3 reads TGTGCCAGCAGCCATAAGGCGTCGGGAGATACGCAGTATTTT.